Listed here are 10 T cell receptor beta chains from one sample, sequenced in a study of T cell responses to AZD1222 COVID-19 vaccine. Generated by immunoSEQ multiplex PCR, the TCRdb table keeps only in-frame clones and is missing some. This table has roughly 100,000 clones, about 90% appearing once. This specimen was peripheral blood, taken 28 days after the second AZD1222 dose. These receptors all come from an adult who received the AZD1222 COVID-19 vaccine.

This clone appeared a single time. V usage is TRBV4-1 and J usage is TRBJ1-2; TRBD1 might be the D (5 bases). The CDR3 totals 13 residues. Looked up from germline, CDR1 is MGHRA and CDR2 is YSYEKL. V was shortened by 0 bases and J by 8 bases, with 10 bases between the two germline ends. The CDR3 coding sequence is TGCGCCAGCAGCCAAGATCAAAGGGACGGCTACACCTTC. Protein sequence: CASSQDQRDGYTF.

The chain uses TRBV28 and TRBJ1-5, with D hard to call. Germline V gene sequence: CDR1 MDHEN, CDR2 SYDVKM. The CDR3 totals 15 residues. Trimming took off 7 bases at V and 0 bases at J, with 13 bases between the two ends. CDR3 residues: CASIRHGYSNQPQHF. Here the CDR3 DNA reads TGTGCCAGCATCCGACACGGTTATAGCAATCAGCCCCAGCATTTT.

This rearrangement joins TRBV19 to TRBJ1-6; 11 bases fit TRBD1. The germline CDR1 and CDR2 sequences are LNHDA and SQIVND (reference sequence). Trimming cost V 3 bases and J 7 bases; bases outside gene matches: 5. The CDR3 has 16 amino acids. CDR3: CASSIGTGGVNSPLHF. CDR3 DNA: TGTGCCAGTAGTATTGGGACAGGGGGAGTCAATTCACCCCTCCACTTT. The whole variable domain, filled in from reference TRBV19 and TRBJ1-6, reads DGGITQSPKYLFRKEGQNVTLSCEQNLNHDAMYWYRQDPGQGLRLIYYSQIVNDFQKGDIAEGYSVSREKKESFPLTVTSAQKNPTAFYLCASSIGTGGVNSPLHFGNGTRLTVT.

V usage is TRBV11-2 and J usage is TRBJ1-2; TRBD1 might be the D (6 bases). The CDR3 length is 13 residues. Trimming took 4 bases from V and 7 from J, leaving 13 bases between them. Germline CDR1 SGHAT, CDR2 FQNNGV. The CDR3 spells CASSSTGLLGYTF. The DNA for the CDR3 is TGTGCCAGCAGCTCGACAGGCTTACTTGGCTACACCTTC.

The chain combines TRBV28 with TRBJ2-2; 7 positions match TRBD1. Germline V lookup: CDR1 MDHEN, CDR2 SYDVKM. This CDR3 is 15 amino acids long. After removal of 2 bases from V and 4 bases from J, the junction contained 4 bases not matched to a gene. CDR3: CASSLRQGFTGELFF. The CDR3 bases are TGTGCCAGCAGTTTAAGACAGGGTTTCACCGGGGAGCTGTTTTTT.

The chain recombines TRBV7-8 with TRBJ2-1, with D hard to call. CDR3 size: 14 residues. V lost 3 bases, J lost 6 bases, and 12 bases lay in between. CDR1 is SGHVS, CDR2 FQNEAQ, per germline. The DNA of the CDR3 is TGTGCCAGCAGCTTCGCAGCCAACGGCAATGAGCAGTTCTTC. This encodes CASSFAANGNEQFF.

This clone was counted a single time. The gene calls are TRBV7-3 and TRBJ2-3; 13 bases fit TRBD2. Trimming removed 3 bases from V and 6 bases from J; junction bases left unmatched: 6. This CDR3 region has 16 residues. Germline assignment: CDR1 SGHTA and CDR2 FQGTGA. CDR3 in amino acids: CASSFPGTSGTDTQYF. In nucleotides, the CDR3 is TGTGCCAGCAGCTTCCCTGGGACTAGCGGGACCGATACGCAGTATTTT. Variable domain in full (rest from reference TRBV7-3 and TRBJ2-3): GAGVSQTPSNKVTEKGKYVELRCDPISGHTALYWYRQSLGQGPEFLIYFQGTGAADDSGLPNDRFFAVRPEGSVSTLKIQRTERGDSAVYLCASSFPGTSGTDTQYFGPGTRLTVL.

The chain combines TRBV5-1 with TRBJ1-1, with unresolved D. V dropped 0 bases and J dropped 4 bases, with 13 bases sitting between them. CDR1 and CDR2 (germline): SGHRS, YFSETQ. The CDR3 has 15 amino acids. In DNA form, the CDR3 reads TGCGCCAGCAGCTTGGGAGGTGGTTCCGGCACTGAAGCTTTCTTT. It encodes CASSLGGGSGTEAFF.

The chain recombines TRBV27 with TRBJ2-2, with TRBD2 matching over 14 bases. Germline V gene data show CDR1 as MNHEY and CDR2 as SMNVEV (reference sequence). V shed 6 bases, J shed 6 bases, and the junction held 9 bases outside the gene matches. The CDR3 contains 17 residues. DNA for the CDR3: TGTGCCAGCAGCCAGGGACTAGCGGGAGTCGATGCCGGGGAGCTGTTTTTT. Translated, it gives CASSQGLAGVDAGELFF.

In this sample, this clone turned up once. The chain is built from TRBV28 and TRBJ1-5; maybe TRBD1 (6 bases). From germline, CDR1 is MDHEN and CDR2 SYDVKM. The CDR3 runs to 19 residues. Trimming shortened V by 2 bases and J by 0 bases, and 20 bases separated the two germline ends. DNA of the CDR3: TGTGCCAGCAGTTTACCAGTTTACAGGGTAGGTGATAGCAATCAGCCCCAGCATTTT. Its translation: CASSLPVYRVGDSNQPQHF.